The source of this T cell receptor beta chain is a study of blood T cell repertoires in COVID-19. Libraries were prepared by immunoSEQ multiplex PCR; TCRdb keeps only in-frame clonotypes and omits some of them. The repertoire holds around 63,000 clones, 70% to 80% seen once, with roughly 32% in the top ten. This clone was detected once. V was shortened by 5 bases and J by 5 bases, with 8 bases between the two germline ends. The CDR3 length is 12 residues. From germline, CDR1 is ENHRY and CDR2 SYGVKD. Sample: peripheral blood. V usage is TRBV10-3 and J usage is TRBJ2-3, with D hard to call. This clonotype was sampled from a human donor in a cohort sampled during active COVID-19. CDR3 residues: CAISPNGDTQYF. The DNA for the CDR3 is TGTGCCATCAGTCCGAACGGAGATACGCAGTATTTT.